A selection of T cell receptor beta chains follows, all from one sample in a study of OX40 agonist ivuxolimab in advanced cancers. TCRdb's copy holds only in-frame clones and misses some; the assay was immunoSEQ multiplex PCR. The repertoire holds tens of thousands of clones, with about 80% as singletons. The sample was CD4+ or CD8+ T cells sorted from blood, taken in a trial of the OX40 agonist ivuxolimab. Receptor source: an adult with an advanced solid tumor such as melanoma, head and neck, liver or kidney cancer. Both conserved end residues are part of each CDR3. The D gene is left open where the match is weak. Size tells how often a clone was seen (once, few, many) or the class of an expanded clone, and some rows leave it out.

j_call,d_call,clone_size,v_call,cdr3_nt,cdr3_aa
TRBJ2-7,.,.,TRBV28,TGTGCCAGCAGAAAGGCGGGTTTCGGTTACGAGCAGTACTTC,CASRKAGFGYEQYF
TRBJ1-5,.,.,TRBV9,TGTGCCAGCAGCGTGTTCAAGGGCAATCAGCCCCAGCATTTT,CASSVFKGNQPQHF
TRBJ1-2,.,.,TRBV9,TGTGCCAGCAGCGTTTCCCCAGACAGAAACTATGGCTACACCTTC,CASSVSPDRNYGYTF
TRBJ2-3,TRBD2,.,TRBV5-1,TGCGCCAGCAGCTCTACTAGCGGGGGGGCCCCTTCCACAGATACGCAGTATTTT,CASSSTSGGAPSTDTQYF
TRBJ2-5,.,.,TRBV7-9,TGTGCCAGCAGCTCCTCTGGGTGGGGACAGCGGGAAGAGACCCAGTACTTC,CASSSSGWGQREETQYF
TRBJ2-7,.,.,TRBV7-9,TGTGCCAGCAGCTGGGGCATGAAGAGCTCCTACGAGCAGTACTTC,CASSWGMKSSYEQYF
TRBJ1-2,.,.,TRBV19,TGTGCCAGTACCCGACAGGACTTAAAACGCTACACCTTC,CASTRQDLKRYTF
TRBJ1-1,TRBD1,.,TRBV5-1,TGCGCCAGCAGCTCTAGACAGGGCGTGGAGACTGAAGCTTTCTTT,CASSSRQGVETEAFF
TRBJ2-1,.,.,TRBV28,TGTGCCAGCCGCTTTCCTCGGGATGAGCAGTTCTTC,CASRFPRDEQFF
TRBJ1-5,TRBD1,.,TRBV19,TGTGCCACCACATCGACAGGGGGATCTAGCAATCAGCCCCAGCATTTT,CATTSTGGSSNQPQHF
TRBJ1-3,.,few,TRBV18,TGTGCCAGCTCACCACCTACAACTCGGGGGTTAGATTTT,CASSPPTTRGLDF
TRBJ1-6,TRBD1,few,TRBV6-5,TGTGCCAGCAGTTACGGTACAGGGGGAGGAAATTCACCCCTCCACTTT,CASSYGTGGGNSPLHF
TRBJ2-1,.,.,TRBV7-3,TGTGCCAGCAGCCCGGTGGGCAGGGTATTGGATGAGCAGTTCTTC,CASSPVGRVLDEQFF
TRBJ1-1,.,.,TRBV30,TGTGCCTGGAAGTCGGCTGAAGCTTTCTTT,CAWKSAEAFF
TRBJ2-7,.,.,TRBV21-1,TGTGCCAGCAGCAAGGACCGGGGACAGGTTGGCGAGCAGTACTTC,CASSKDRGQVGEQYF
TRBJ2-1,.,few,TRBV5-4,TGTGCCAGCAGCTTGGGGTCGCTTTTTTGGGGTTATGAGCAGTTCTTC,CASSLGSLFWGYEQFF
TRBJ2-3,.,.,TRBV6-6,TGTGCCAGCAGCTACACGGGGGCAAGCACAGATACGCAGTATTTT,CASSYTGASTDTQYF
TRBJ1-1,.,.,TRBV19,TGTGCCAGTAGTATAAGATTGGGGTCAGGTGTCAACACTGAAGCTTTCTTT,CASSIRLGSGVNTEAFF
TRBJ1-5,TRBD1,.,TRBV27,TGTGCCAGCAGTTTATTAGGCAGGGGGGATCAGCCCCAGCATTTT,CASSLLGRGDQPQHF
TRBJ1-1,.,.,TRBV2,TGTGCCAGCAGTGCTGACAGAGCTTTCTTT,CASSADRAFF
TRBJ2-1,.,.,TRBV5-4,TGTGCCAGCAGCCCGCGACAGTACAATGAGCAGTTCTTC,CASSPRQYNEQFF
TRBJ2-1,TRBD1,.,TRBV6-5,TGTGCCAGCAGTTACCAGGGACAGGGAGGCAATGAGCAGTTCTTC,CASSYQGQGGNEQFF
TRBJ1-5,.,.,TRBV5-6,TGTGCCAGCAGCTGGTGGACAGCGAATCAGCCCCAGCATTTT,CASSWWTANQPQHF
TRBJ2-1,TRBD1,.,TRBV7-2,TGTGCCAGCAGTCCCTCCCGGGACAGCTACAATGAGCAGTTCTTC,CASSPSRDSYNEQFF
TRBJ1-1,.,.,TRBV4-3,TGCGCCAGCAGCCAGGGGACGGGGAAGGCCCTGAACACTGAAGCTTTCTTT,CASSQGTGKALNTEAFF
TRBJ1-1,TRBD1,.,TRBV10-3,TGTGCCATCAGTGAGCCAATAAAGGGACAGGGCGACACTGAAGCTTTCTTT,CAISEPIKGQGDTEAFF